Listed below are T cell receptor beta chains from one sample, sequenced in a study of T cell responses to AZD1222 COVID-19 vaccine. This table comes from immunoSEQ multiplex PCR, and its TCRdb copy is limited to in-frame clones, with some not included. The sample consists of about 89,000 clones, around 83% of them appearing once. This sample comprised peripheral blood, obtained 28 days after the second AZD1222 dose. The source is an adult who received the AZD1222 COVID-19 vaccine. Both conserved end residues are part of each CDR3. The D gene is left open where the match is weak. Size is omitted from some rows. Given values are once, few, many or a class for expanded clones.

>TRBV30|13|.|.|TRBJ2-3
TGTGCCTGGAGTGCAGGGGGCACAGATACGCAGTATTTT
CAWSAGGTDTQYF
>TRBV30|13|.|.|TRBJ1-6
TGTGCCTGGAGAGGGGTCACTAATTCACCCCTCCACTTT
CAWRGVTNSPLHF
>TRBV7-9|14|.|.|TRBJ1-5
TGTGCCAGCAGCTCCCTCGGGAGCAATCAGCCCCAGCATTTT
CASSSLGSNQPQHF
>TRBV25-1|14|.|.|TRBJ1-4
TGTGCCAGCAGTGGTACAACAACCACGAAACGGCTGTTTTTT
CASSGTTTTKRLFF
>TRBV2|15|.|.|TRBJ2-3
TGTGCCAGCACCCCCCGAAGCGGCAGATCAGATACGCAGTATTTT
CASTPRSGRSDTQYF
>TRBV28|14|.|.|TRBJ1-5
TGTGCCAGCAGCCTGAGTTGGGGGGGTCAGCCCCAGCATTTT
CASSLSWGGQPQHF
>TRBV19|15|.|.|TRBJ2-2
TGTGCCAGTACCCCTGGCCGGAGGAACACCGGGGAGCTGTTTTTT
CASTPGRRNTGELFF
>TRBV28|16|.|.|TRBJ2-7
TGTGCCAGCAGTTTATTTGGAACCCTCAAAGGCTACGAGCAGTACTTC
CASSLFGTLKGYEQYF
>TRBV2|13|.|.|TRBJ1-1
TGTGCCAGCAGCGGCCCGGGGGTCACTGAAGCTTTCTTT
CASSGPGVTEAFF
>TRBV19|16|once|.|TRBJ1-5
TGTGCCAGTAGTGCCCTCGCCTGGATCGCAGATCAGCCCCAGCATTTT
CASSALAWIADQPQHF
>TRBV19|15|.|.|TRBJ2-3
TGTGCCAGTAGCACCTCGTGGGCAAGCACAGATACGCAGTATTTT
CASSTSWASTDTQYF
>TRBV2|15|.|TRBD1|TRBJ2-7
TGTGCCAGCAGTCTACAGGGGGCGGGTGCAGACGAGCAGTACTTC
CASSLQGAGADEQYF
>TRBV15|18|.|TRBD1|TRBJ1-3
TGTGCCACCAGCAGAGACCCCCTTAGACAGGGTGCGGGAAACACCATATATTTT
CATSRDPLRQGAGNTIYF
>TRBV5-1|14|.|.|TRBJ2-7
TGCGCCAGCAGCCTGGACTCTGAATCCTACGAGCAGTACTTC
CASSLDSESYEQYF
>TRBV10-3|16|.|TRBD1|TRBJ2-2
TGTGCCATCAGTGACCCAGGGACAGGGGCCACCGGGGAGCTGTTTTTT
CAISDPGTGATGELFF
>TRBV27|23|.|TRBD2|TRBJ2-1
TGTGCCAGCGCCTCCCTAGCGGGAGGGCCAATGGGGTCCCCAACCCATCAATACAATGAGCAGTTCTTC
CASASLAGGPMGSPTHQYNEQFF
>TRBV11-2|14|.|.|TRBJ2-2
TGTGCCAGCAGCCCAGGGGTGAACACCGGGGAGCTGTTTTTT
CASSPGVNTGELFF
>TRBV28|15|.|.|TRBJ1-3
TGTGCCAGCAGTTTACCCGGGCTCTCTGGAAACACCATATATTTT
CASSLPGLSGNTIYF
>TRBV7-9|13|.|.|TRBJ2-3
TGTGCCAGCAGCGGGGAGGGCACAGATACGCAGTATTTT
CASSGEGTDTQYF
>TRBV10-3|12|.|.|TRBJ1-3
TGTGCCATAACAGGGACTGGAAACACCATATATTTT
CAITGTGNTIYF
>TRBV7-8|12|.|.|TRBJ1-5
TGTGCCAGCAGCGGGAGACAGTTGTCCCAGCATTTT
CASSGRQLSQHF
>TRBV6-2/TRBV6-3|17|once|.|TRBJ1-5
TGTGCCAGCAGCACTGGCAGGGGCCCCCGCGCCAATCAGCCCCAGCATTTT
CASSTGRGPRANQPQHF
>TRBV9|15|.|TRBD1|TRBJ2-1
TGTGCCAGCAGCGTAGTTGACAGGGGGGGAAATGAGCAGTTCTTC
CASSVVDRGGNEQFF
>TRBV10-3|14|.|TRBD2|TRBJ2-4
TGTGCCATCAGTGAGCCCCAGTACGGGGGGAGTATGTACTTC
CAISEPQYGGSMYF
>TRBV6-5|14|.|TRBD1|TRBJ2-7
TGTGCCAGCAGTTCCGGACAGGGTACCTACGAGCAGTACTTC
CASSSGQGTYEQYF
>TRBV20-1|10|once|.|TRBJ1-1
TGCAAGTTTGGGGGGACTGAAGCTTTCTTT
CKFGGTEAFF
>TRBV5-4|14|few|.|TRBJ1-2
TGTGCCAGCAGCTCCCTAAACGCAGGGCGAGGCTACACCTTC
CASSSLNAGRGYTF
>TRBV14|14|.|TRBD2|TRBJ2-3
TGTGCCAGCAGCCTAGCGGGGGTCACAGATACGCAGTATTTT
CASSLAGVTDTQYF
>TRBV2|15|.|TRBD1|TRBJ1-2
TGTGCCATCTCGCGGGAGACAGGGAGTTATATCGGCTACACCTTC
CAISRETGSYIGYTF
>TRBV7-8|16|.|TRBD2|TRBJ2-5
TGTGCCAGCAGCCGCGGGGAGCGGGGGTTCCAAGAGACCCAGTACTTC
CASSRGERGFQETQYF
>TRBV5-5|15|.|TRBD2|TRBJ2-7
TGTGCCAGCAGCTCCCGCGGGGGGGCACACTACGAGCAGTACTTC
CASSSRGGAHYEQYF
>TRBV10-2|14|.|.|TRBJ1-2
TGCGCCAGCAGCCGGGCCCCTTCGGCCTATGGCTACACCTTC
CASSRAPSAYGYTF
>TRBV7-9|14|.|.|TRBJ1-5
TGTGCCAGCAGCCCCCAACAGGGAAACCAGCCCCAGCATTTT
CASSPQQGNQPQHF
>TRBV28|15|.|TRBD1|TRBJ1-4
TGTGCCAGCAAAACAGGGGGCAGAGCTAATGAAAAACTGTTTTTT
CASKTGGRANEKLFF
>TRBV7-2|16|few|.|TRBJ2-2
TGTGCCAGCAGCTGGGCACGGGCGGGGAACACCGGGGAGCTGTTTTTT
CASSWARAGNTGELFF
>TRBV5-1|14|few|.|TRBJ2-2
TGCGCCAGCAGCTCCATCAGTTCTACCGGGGAGCTGTTTTTT
CASSSISSTGELFF
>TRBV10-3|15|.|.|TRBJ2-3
TGTGCCATCAGTCGTGGGGTCTTGGGCACAGATACGCAGTATTTT
CAISRGVLGTDTQYF
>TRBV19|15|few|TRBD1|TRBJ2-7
TGTGCCAGTAGTGAGGGACAGGTTAGCTCCTACGAGCAGTACTTC
CASSEGQVSSYEQYF
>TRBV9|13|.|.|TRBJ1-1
TGTGCCAGCAGCGTTACCCTGAACACTGAAGCTTTCTTT
CASSVTLNTEAFF
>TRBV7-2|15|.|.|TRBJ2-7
TGTGCCAGCAGCTTAGGGGGGGCCGGATCCTACGAGCAGTACTTC
CASSLGGAGSYEQYF
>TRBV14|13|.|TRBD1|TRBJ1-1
TGTGCCAGCAACACCGGGACAGGGAACCCTTCTTTCTTT
CASNTGTGNPSFF
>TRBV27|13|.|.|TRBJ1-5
TGTGCCAGCAGTTTATTTAGGAATCAGCCCCAGCATTTT
CASSLFRNQPQHF
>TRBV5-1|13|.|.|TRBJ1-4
TGCGCCAGCACCCGGGGGGCTAATGAAAAACTGTTTTTT
CASTRGANEKLFF
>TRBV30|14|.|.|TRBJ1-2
TGTGCCTGGAGTGTCTCTAAGGACCCTATTCGCTACACCTTC
CAWSVSKDPIRYTF
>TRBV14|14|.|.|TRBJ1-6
TGTGCCAGCAGCCAAGAAAAGGTAAGGTCACCCCTCCACTTT
CASSQEKVRSPLHF
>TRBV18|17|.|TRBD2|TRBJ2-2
TGTGCCAGCTCACCGGCTAGCGGGGGGACGAACACCGGGGAGCTGTTTTTT
CASSPASGGTNTGELFF